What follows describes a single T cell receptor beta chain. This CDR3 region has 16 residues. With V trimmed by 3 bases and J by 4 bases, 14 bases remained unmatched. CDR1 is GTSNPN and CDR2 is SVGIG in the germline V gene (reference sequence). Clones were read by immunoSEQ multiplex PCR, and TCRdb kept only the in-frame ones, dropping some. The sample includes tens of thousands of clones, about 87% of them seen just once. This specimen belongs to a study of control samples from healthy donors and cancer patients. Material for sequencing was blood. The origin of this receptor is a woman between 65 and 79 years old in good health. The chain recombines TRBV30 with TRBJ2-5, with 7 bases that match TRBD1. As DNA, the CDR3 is TGTGCCTGGAGCCCCAAAGATAGGGGGCAGGTAGAGACCCAGTACTTC. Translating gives CAWSPKDRGQVETQYF.